This TCR beta chain was obtained from a study of cytomegalovirus exposure and HLA in healthy donors. PCR involved 60 Vbeta and 13 Jbeta primers. Produced via immunoSEQ multiplex PCR; TCRdb's table is partial and in-frame only. The sample yields 160,000 or so clones, 82% seen once. Sequenced: PBMCs. This TCR was sampled from a male donor in good health and CMV-seropositive.

In nucleotides, the CDR3 is TGCGCCAGCAGCTTAGACAGGGCCTCTTACGGCTACACCTTC. Translated, it gives CASSLDRASYGYTF. The chain recombines TRBV5-1 with TRBJ1-2, with TRBD1 matching 7 bases. Germline CDR1 SGHRS, CDR2 YFSETQ. V was pared by 2 bases and J by 8 bases, with 9 bases of the junction left unmatched. The CDR3 is 14 amino acids.